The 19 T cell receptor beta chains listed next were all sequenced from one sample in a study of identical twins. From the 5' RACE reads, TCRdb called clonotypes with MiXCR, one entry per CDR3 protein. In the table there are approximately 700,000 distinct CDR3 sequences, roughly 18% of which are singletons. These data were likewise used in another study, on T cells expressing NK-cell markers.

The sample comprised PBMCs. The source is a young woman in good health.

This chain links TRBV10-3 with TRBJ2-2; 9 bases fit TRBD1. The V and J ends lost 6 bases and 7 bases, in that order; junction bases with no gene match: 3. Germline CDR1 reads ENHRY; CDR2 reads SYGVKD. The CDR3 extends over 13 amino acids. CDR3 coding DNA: TGTGCCATCAGAGGACAGGGGAACGGGGAGCTGTTTTTT. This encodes CAIRGQGNGELFF.

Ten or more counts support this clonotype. The CDR3 DNA sequence: TGCGCCAGCAGACCCTACTCTAGCGGGGGGCAAGAGACCCAGTACTTC. This encodes CASRPYSSGGQETQYF. This chain joins TRBV5-1 and TRBJ2-5; TRBD2 matches at 11 bases. CDR1 and CDR2 (germline): SGHRS, YFSETQ. The J segment lost 2 bases and the V segment lost 5 bases, leaving 8 bases of the junction unmatched. The CDR3 is 16 amino acids. Full variable domain (outside the CDR3, taken from reference TRBV5-1 and TRBJ2-5): KAGVTQTPRYLIKTRGQQVTLSCSPISGHRSVSWYQQTPGQGLQFLFEYFSETQRNKGNFPGRFSGRQFSNSRSEMNVSTLELGDSALYLCASRPYSSGGQETQYFGPGTRLLVL.

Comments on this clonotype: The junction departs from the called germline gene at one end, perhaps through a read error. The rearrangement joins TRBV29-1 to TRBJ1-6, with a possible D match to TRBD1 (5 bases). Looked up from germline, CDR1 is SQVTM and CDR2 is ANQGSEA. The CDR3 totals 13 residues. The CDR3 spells CSVKQAKNSPLLF. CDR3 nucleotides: TGCAGCGTTAAACAGGCCAAAAATTCACCCCTCCTCTTT. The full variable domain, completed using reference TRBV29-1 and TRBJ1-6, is SAVISQKPSRDICQRGTSLTIQCQVDSQVTMMFWYRQQPGQSLTLIATANQGSEATYESGFVIDKFPISRPNLTFSTLTVSNMSPEDSSIYLCSVKQAKNSPLLFGNGTRLTVT.

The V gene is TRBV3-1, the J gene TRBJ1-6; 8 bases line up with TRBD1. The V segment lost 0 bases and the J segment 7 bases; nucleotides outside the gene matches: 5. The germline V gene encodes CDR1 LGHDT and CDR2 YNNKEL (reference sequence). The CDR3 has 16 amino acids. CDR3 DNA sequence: TGTGCCAGCAGCCAAGATGGGAGACAGGGGAATTCACCCCTCCACTTT. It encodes CASSQDGRQGNSPLHF.

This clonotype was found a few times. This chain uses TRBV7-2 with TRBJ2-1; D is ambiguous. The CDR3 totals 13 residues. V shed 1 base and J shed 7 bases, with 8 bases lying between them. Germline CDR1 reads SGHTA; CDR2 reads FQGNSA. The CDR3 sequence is CASSLESANEQFF. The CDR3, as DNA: TGTGCCAGCAGCTTAGAATCTGCTAATGAGCAGTTCTTC.

The CDR3 nucleotides are TGTGCCAGCAGCCTTGGGGACAGGGTTAATGGCTACACCTTC. Translating it yields CASSLGDRVNGYTF. The V call is TRBV9, the J call TRBJ1-2; 9 bases align to TRBD1. This CDR3 has 14 residues. In germline, CDR1 is SGDLS, CDR2 YYNGEE. V lost 4 bases, J lost 6 bases, and 7 bases stayed unmatched.

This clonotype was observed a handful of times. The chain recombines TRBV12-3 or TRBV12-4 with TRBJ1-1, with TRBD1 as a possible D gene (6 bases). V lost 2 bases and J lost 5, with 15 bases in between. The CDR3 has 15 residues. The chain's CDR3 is CASSLMGGARTEAFF. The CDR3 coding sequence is TGTGCCAGCAGTTTAATGGGGGGGGCGAGGACTGAAGCTTTCTTT.

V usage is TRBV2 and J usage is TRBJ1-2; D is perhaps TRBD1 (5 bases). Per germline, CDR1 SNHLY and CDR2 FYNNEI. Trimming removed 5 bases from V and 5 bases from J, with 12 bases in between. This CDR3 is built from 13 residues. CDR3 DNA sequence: TGTGCCAGCAGTACTACAGGAGTGTATGGCTACACCTTC. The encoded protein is CASSTTGVYGYTF.

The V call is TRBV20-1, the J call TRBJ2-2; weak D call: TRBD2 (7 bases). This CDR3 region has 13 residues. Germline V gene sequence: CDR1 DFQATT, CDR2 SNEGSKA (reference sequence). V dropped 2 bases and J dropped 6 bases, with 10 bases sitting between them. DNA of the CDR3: TGCAGTGCTAGACAGGGGAGGGCCGGGGAGCTGTTTTTT. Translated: CSARQGRAGELFF.

The CDR3 loop reads CASSPGQGEKLFF. The CDR3 bases are TGCGCCAGCAGCCCGGGACAGGGTGAAAAACTGTTTTTT. The V gene is TRBV4-3, the J gene TRBJ1-4; 9 nucleotides align to TRBD1. V shed 4 bases, J shed 7 bases, and the junction held 1 base outside the gene matches. This CDR3 contains 13 residues. The V gene's germline CDR1 is LGHNA and CDR2 YSLEER.

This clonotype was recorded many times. This CDR3 is CASSSGYNEQFF. In nucleotides, the CDR3 is TGTGCCAGCAGTAGCGGCTACAATGAGCAGTTCTTC. This rearrangement joins TRBV12-3 or TRBV12-4 to TRBJ2-1, with a tentative D call TRBD2 (5 bases). Trimming left V 5 bases short and J 3 bases short, with 5 bases between. The CDR3 sequence is 12 residues long.

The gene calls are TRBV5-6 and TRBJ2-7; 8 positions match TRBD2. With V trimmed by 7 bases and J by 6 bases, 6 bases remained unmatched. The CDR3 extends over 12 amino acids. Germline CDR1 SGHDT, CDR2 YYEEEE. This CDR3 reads CASGRGGAEQYF. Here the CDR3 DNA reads TGTGCCAGCGGCCGGGGGGGGGCCGAGCAGTACTTC.

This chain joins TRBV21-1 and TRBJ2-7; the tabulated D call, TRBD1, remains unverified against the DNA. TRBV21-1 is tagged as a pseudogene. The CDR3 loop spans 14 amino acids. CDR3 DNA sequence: TGTGCCAGCAGCAAAAGACAGGGGGCGGACGAGCAGTACTTC. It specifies CASSKRQGADEQYF.

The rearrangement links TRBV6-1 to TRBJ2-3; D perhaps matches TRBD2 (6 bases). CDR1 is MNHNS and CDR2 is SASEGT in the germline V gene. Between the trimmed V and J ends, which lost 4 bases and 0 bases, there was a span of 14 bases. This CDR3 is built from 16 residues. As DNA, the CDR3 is TGTGCCAGCAGTGCCCGGCTAGCGCCAAGCACAGATACGCAGTATTTT. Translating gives CASSARLAPSTDTQYF.

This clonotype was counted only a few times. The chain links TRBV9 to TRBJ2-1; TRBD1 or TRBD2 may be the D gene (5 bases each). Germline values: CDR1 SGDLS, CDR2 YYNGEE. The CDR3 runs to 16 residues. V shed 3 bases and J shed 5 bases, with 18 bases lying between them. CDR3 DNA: TGTGCCAGCAGCGGTGGTGGGTTGGGGACCCACAATGAGCAGTTCTTC. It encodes CASSGGGLGTHNEQFF.

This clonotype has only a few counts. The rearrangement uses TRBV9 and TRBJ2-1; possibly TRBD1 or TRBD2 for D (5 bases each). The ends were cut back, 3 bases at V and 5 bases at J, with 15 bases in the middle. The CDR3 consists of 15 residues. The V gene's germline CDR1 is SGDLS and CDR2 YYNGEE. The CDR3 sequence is CASSGDAGLHNEQFF. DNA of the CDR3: TGTGCCAGCAGCGGGGACGCGGGTCTCCACAATGAGCAGTTCTTC.

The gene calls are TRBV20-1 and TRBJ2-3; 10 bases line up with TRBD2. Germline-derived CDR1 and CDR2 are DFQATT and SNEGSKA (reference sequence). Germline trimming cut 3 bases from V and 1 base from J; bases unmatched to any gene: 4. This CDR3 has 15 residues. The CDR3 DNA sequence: TGCAGTGCTAGGGTTAGCGGGAGGCGCACAGATACGCAGTATTTT. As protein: CSARVSGRRTDTQYF.

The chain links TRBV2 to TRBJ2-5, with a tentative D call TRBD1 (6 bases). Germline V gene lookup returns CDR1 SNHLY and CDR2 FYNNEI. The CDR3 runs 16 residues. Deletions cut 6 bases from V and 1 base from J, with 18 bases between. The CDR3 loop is CASSQDSGGTQETQYF. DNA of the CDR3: TGTGCCAGCAGCCAGGACAGTGGGGGTACCCAAGAGACCCAGTACTTC.

The CDR3 is CASSLAPGLAGGANTGELFF. Written as DNA, the CDR3 is TGCGCCAGCAGCTTGGCTCCGGGACTAGCGGGGGGCGCGAACACCGGGGAGCTGTTTTTT. This sequence joins TRBV5-1 and TRBJ2-2, with 15 positions matching TRBD2. CDR1 is SGHRS, CDR2 YFSETQ, per germline. The CDR3 is made up of 20 amino acids. After removal of 0 bases from V and 0 bases from J, the junction contained 6 bases not matched to a gene.